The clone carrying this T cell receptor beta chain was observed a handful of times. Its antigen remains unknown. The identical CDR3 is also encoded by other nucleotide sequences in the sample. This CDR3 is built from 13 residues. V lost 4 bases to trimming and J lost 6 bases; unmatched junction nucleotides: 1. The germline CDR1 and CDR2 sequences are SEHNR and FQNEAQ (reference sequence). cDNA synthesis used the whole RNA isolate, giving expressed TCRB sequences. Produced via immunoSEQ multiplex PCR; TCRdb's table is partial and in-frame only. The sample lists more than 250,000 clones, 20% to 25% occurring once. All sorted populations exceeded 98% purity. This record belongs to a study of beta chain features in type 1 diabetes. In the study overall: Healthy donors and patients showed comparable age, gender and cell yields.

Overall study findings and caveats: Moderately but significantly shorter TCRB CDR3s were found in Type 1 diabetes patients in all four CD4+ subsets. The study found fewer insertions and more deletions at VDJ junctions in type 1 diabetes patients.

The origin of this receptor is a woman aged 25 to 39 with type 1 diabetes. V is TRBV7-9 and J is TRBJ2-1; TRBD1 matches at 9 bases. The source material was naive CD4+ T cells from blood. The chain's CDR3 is CASSSTGGNEQFF. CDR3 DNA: TGTGCCAGCAGCTCGACAGGGGGCAATGAGCAGTTCTTC. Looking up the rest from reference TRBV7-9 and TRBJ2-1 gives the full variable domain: DTGVSQNPRHKITKRGQNVTFRCDPISEHNRLYWYRQTLGQGPEFLTYFQNEAQLEKSRLLSDRFSAERPKGSFSTLEIQRTEQGDSAMYLCASSSTGGNEQFFGPGTRLTVL.